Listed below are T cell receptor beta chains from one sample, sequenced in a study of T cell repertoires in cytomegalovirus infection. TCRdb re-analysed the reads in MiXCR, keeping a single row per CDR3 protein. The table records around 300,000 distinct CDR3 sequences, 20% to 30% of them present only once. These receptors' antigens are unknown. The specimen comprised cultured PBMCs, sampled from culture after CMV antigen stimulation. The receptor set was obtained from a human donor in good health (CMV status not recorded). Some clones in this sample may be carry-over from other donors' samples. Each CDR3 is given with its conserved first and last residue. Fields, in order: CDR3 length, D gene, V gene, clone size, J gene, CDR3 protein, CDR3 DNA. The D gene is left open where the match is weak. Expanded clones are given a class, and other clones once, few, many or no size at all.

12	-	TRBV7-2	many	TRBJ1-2	CASSFYLDGYTF	TGTGCCAGCAGCTTCTATCTTGATGGCTACACCTTC
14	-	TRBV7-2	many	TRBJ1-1	CASSLNRLNTEAFF	TGTGCCAGCAGCTTAAACAGGCTGAACACTGAAGCTTTCTTT
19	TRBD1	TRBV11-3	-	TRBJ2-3	CASSFRTGGVSGATDTQYF	TGTGCCAGCAGCTTCAGGACAGGGGGCGTTTCCGGGGCCACAGATACGCAGTATTTT
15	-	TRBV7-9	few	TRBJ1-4	CASSGGGFGGEKLFF	TGTGCCAGCAGCGGAGGAGGGTTTGGAGGTGAAAAACTGTTTTTT
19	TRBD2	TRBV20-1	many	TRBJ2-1	CSARDLRTSGQSSYNEQFF	TGCAGTGCTAGAGATCTCCGGACTAGCGGGCAGAGCTCCTACAATGAGCAGTTCTTC
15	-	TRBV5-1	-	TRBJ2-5	CASSLQGEGQETQYF	TGCGCCAGCAGCTTACAGGGGGAGGGCCAAGAGACCCAGTACTTC
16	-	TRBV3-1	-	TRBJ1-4	CASSPEIGLIREKLFF	TGTGCCAGCAGCCCGGAAATTGGGTTGATAAGGGAAAAACTGTTTTTT
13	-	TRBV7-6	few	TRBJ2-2	CASSLTHTGELFF	TGTGCCAGCAGCCTTACTCACACCGGGGAGCTGTTTTTT
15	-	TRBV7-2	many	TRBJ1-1	CASSLVDPLRTEAFF	TGTGCCAGCAGCTTAGTCGACCCCCTGAGGACTGAAGCTTTCTTT
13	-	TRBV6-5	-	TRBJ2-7	CASNDPGDNEQYF	TGTGCCAGCAACGACCCGGGAGACAACGAGCAGTACTTC
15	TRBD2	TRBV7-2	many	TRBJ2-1	CASSPIRGRASEQFF	TGTGCCAGCAGCCCCATTCGGGGGAGGGCCAGTGAGCAGTTCTTC
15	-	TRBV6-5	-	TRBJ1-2	CASSYSGTGGLGYTF	TGTGCCAGCAGTTACTCAGGGACGGGAGGGCTTGGCTACACCTTC
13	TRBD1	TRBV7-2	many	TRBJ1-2	CASSAGQGYGYTF	TGTGCCAGCAGCGCCGGACAGGGGTATGGCTACACCTTC
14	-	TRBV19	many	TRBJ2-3	CASSRGAGTDTQYF	TGTGCCAGTTCTAGGGGAGCGGGCACAGATACGCAGTATTTT
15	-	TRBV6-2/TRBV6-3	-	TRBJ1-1	CASSYFGPQNTEAFF	TGTGCCAGCAGTTACTTTGGCCCACAGAACACTGAAGCTTTCTTT
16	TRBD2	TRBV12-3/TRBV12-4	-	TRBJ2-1	CASSPRLAGDLRVQFF	TGTGCCAGCAGTCCTCGACTAGCGGGAGACCTAAGGGTGCAGTTCTTC
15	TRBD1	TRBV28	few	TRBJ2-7	CASSPGTGLHYEQYF	TGTGCCAGCAGTCCCGGGACAGGACTGCACTACGAGCAGTACTTC
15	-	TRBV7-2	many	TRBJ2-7	CASSLASSNSYEQYF	TGTGCCAGCAGCTTAGCCTCTTCGAACAGCTACGAGCAGTACTTC
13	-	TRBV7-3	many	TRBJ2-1	CASSSLDGGEQFF	TGTGCCAGCAGCTCTCTCGACGGGGGTGAGCAGTTCTTC
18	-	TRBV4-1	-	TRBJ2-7	CASSQDGDKETGPYEQYF	TGCGCCAGCAGCCAAGATGGGGATAAGGAGACAGGTCCCTACGAGCAGTACTTC
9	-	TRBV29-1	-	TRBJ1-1	CSVDTEAFF	TGCAGCGTTGACACTGAAGCTTTCTTT
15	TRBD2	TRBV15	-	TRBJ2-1	CATSGSGSSYNEQFF	TGTGCCACCAGCGGTAGCGGGAGCTCCTACAATGAGCAGTTCTTC
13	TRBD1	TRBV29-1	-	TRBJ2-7	CSVGGQGGDEQYF	TGCAGCGTTGGGGGACAGGGTGGGGACGAGCAGTACTTC
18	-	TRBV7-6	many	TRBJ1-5	CASSLIPNSQLSNQPQHF	TGTGCCAGCAGCTTAATCCCCAATAGCCAGCTTAGCAATCAGCCCCAGCATTTT
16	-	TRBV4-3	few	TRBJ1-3	CASSQGAGTSGNTIYF	TGCGCCAGCAGCCAAGGGGCAGGAACCTCTGGAAACACCATATATTTT
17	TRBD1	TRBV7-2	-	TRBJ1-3	CASSFIMTGSIGNTIYF	TGTGCCAGCAGCTTTATAATGACAGGGAGTATTGGAAACACCATATATTTT
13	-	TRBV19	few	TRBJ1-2	CASFSKGGYGYTF	TGTGCCAGTTTTAGTAAAGGGGGCTATGGCTACACCTTC
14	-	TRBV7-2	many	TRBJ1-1	CASSLSLANTEAFF	TGTGCCAGCAGCTTGAGTCTGGCGAACACTGAAGCTTTCTTT
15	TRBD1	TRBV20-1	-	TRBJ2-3	CSARRTGGERPTQYF	TGCAGTGCTAGGCGGACAGGGGGCGAGCGGCCTACGCAGTATTTT
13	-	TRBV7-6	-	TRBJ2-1	CASSSRTVHEQFF	TGTGCCAGCAGCTCCAGGACAGTCCATGAGCAGTTCTTC
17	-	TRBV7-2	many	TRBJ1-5	CASSLSRGGPSNQPQHF	TGTGCCAGCAGCTTATCTCGTGGGGGTCCTAGCAATCAGCCCCAGCATTTT
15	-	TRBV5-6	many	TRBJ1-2	CASSLGRGNNYGYTF	TGTGCCAGCAGCTTGGGCAGGGGCAATAACTATGGCTACACCTTC
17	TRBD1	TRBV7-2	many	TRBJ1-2	CASSLEGGTGFGYGYTF	TGTGCCAGCAGCTTAGAAGGCGGGACAGGGTTCGGCTATGGCTACACCTTC
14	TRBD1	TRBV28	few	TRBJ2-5	CASSLQGASETQYF	TGTGCCAGCAGTCTACAGGGGGCTTCAGAGACCCAGTACTTC
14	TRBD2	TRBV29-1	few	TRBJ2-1	CSPTRLAGYNEQFF	TGCAGCCCCACCCGACTAGCGGGGTACAATGAGCAGTTCTTC
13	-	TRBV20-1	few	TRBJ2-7	CSASGASSYEQYF	TGCAGTGCTAGCGGGGCTAGCTCCTACGAGCAGTACTTC
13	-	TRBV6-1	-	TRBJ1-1	CASNPSYDSKAFF	TGTGCCAGCAACCCTTCCTATGACAGTAAAGCTTTCTTT
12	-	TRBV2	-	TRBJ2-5	CASSEEGETQYF	TGTGCCAGCAGTGAAGAAGGAGAGACCCAGTACTTC
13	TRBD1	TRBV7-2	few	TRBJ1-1	CASSWDRDTEAFF	TGTGCCAGCAGCTGGGACAGGGACACTGAAGCTTTCTTT
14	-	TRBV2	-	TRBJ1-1	CASSEINWAAEAFF	TGTGCCAGCAGTGAAATTAATTGGGCAGCTGAAGCTTTCTTT
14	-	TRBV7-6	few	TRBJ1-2	CASSLEATADGYTF	TGTGCCAGCAGCTTAGAGGCCACGGCGGATGGCTACACCTTC
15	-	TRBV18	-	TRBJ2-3	CASSPNEKFTDTQYF	TGTGCCAGCTCACCGAATGAGAAGTTCACAGATACGCAGTATTTT
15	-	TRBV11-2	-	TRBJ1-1	CASSSNFGGDTEAFF	TGTGCCAGCAGCTCTAATTTCGGGGGCGATACTGAAGCTTTCTTT
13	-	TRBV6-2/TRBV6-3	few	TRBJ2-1	CASSYEASNEQFF	TGTGCCAGCAGTTACGAAGCTAGCAATGAGCAGTTCTTC
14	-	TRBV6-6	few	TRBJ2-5	CASNGEAGRETQYF	TGTGCCAGCAACGGGGAGGCGGGAAGAGAGACCCAGTACTTC
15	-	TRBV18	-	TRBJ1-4	CASSPGARQREKLFF	TGTGCCAGCTCACCAGGGGCGCGCCAACGTGAAAAACTGTTTTTT
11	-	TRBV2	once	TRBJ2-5	CASSEVETQYF	TGTGCCAGCAGTGAGGTTGAGACCCAGTACTTC
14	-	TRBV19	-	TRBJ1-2	CASSIDRGEYGYTF	TGTGCCAGTAGTATAGATCGGGGAGAATATGGCTACACCTTC
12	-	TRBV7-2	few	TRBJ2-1	CASSGPYNEQFF	TGTGCCAGCAGTGGCCCATACAATGAGCAGTTCTTC
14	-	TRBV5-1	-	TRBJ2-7	CASSLRGYDYEQYF	TGCGCCAGCAGCCTCCGGGGGTACGACTACGAGCAGTACTTC
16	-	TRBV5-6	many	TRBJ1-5	CASSLGLGSVDQPQHF	TGTGCCAGCAGCTTGGGGTTGGGCAGTGTGGATCAGCCCCAGCATTTT
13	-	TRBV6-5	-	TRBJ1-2	CASSVEGYSGYTF	TGTGCCAGCTCGGTTGAAGGGTATAGTGGCTACACCTTC
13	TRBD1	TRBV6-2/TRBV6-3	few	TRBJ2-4	CASRSGQGNIQYF	TGTGCCAGCAGGTCGGGACAGGGAAACATTCAGTACTTC
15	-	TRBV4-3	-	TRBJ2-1	CASSQGLASNNEQFF	TGCGCCAGCAGCCAAGGGCTAGCGAGCAACAATGAGCAGTTCTTC
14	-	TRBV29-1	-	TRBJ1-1	CSVTKGTTNTEAFF	TGCAGCGTTACAAAGGGGACTACCAACACTGAAGCTTTCTTT
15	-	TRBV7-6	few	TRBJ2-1	CASSHGADPYNEQFF	TGTGCCAGCAGTCACGGTGCGGATCCCTACAATGAGCAGTTCTTC